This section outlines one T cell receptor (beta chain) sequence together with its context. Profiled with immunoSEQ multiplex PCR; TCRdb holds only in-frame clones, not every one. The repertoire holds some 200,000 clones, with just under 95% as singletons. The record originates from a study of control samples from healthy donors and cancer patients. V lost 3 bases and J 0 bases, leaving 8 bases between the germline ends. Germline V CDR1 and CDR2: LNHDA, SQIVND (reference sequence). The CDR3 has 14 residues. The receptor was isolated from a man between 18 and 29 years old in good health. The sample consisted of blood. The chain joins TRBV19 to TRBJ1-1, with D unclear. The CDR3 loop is CASSITVMNTEAFF. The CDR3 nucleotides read TGTGCCAGTAGTATTACAGTCATGAACACTGAAGCTTTCTTT. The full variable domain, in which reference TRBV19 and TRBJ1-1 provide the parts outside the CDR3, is DGGITQSPKYLFRKEGQNVTLSCEQNLNHDAMYWYRQDPGQGLRLIYYSQIVNDFQKGDIAEGYSVSREKKESFPLTVTSAQKNPTAFYLCASSITVMNTEAFFGQGTRLTVV.